The 14 T cell receptor beta chains below all came from one sample that was sequenced in a study of shared clonotypes between healthy human individuals (dated by TCRdb to the early 2020s). The library relied on the immunoSEQ multiplex PCR assay. TCRdb limited this immuneACCESS table to in-frame rearrangements with V and J called. A share of clones is missing; checked studies link under half to unresolved V genes, and the rest is unexplained. The sample table lists over 400,000 clones, more than 95% of them with a count of one. Jointly, the top ten make up about 0.06% of the sample. Sequencing was done on a sample of naive CD4+ T cells sorted from blood. The meaning of the sample's cell subset or site label: CD45RA+ positively selected. The receptor set was obtained from a woman in her twenties or thirties in good health.

The chain carries TRBV2 and TRBJ2-7; 8 bases match TRBD1. CDR3 length: 15 residues. Germline-derived CDR1 and CDR2 are SNHLY and FYNNEI. V shed 6 bases, J shed 1 base, and the junction held 8 bases outside the gene matches. The CDR3 is CASSDRDRSSYEQYF. The CDR3 region has the DNA TGTGCCAGCAGCGACCGGGACAGGAGTTCCTACGAGCAGTACTTC.

The V and J genes are TRBV5-4 and TRBJ2-2; TRBD1 is a possible D gene (6 bases). Germline CDR1 is SGHNT and CDR2 is YYREEE (reference sequence). CDR3 length equals 18 residues. V was trimmed by 2 bases and J by 6 bases, leaving 23 bases between them. Written as DNA, the CDR3 is TGTGCCAGCAGCTTCACACGCGCGAACAGGGACCGCGCCGGGGAGCTGTTTTTT. This codes for CASSFTRANRDRAGELFF.

The gene calls are TRBV13 and TRBJ2-7, with TRBD1 as a possible D gene (6 bases). The CDR3 consists of 13 residues. In germline, CDR1 is PRHDT, CDR2 FYEKMQ (reference sequence). V lost 5 bases, J lost 3 bases, and 11 bases lay in between. CDR3 DNA: TGTGCCAGCAGCCGCGGACAGTACTACGAGCAGTACTTC. It codes for CASSRGQYYEQYF.

This rearrangement joins TRBV27 to TRBJ1-2; D unclear. The germline CDR1 and CDR2 sequences are MNHEY and SMNVEV (reference sequence). The CDR3 sequence is 16 residues long. The V end was cut by 3 bases, the J end by 7 bases, with 21 bases between. The CDR3 DNA is TGTGCCAGCAGTTTTAACAATATGGCCCCTTGGTCTGGCTACACCTTC. Protein sequence: CASSFNNMAPWSGYTF.

This chain connects TRBV10-1 to TRBJ1-5; TRBD1 agrees at 9 bases. The V segment lost 10 bases and the J segment 3 bases; nucleotides outside the gene matches: 10. The V gene's germline CDR1 is WNHNN and CDR2 SYGVQD (reference sequence). The CDR3 is made up of 15 amino acids. The CDR3, as DNA: TGCGCCAACCTATCGGGGACAGGGCACAATCAGCCCCAGCATTTT. Translated, it gives CANLSGTGHNQPQHF.

This clone is a singleton in its sample. The chain uses TRBV4-1 and TRBJ1-5; 7 bases map to TRBD1. After removal of 1 base from V and 2 bases from J, the junction contained 2 bases not matched to a gene. This CDR3 has 15 amino acids. Germline V gene sequence: CDR1 MGHRA, CDR2 YSYEKL. This chain's CDR3 is CASSQGDSRNQPQHF. The CDR3 nucleotides are TGCGCCAGCAGCCAAGGGGACAGCCGCAATCAGCCCCAGCATTTT.

The chain recombines TRBV15 with TRBJ2-1; 8 positions match TRBD1. V gave up 3 bases and J gave up 4 bases; unmatched junction bases: 5. Per germline, CDR1 LNHNV and CDR2 YYDKDF (reference sequence). This CDR3 spans 15 amino acids. The CDR3 loop is CATSRGTGNYNEQFF. As DNA, the CDR3 is TGTGCCACCAGCAGGGGGACAGGAAATTACAATGAGCAGTTCTTC.

This chain connects TRBV10-1 to TRBJ2-1, with a weak D call TRBD2 (5 bases). The CDR3 length is 15 residues. Germline V gives CDR1 WNHNN, CDR2 SYGVQD (reference sequence). V was trimmed by 5 bases and J by 10 bases, leaving 21 bases between them. CDR3 sequence (DNA): TGCGCCAGCAGTTCCTCCATACTAGGCCCCCGCGAGCAGTTCTTC. It is translated as CASSSSILGPREQFF.

This chain joins TRBV27 and TRBJ2-6; the D gene is possibly TRBD1 (5 bases). Germline V gene data show CDR1 as MNHEY and CDR2 as SMNVEV (reference sequence). The CDR3 length is 17 residues. The V and J ends lost 5 bases and 1 base respectively, with 15 bases between them. Written as DNA, the CDR3 is TGTGCCAGCAGTAGTGAGTTAGGGGCGTCTGGGGCCAACGTCCTGACTTTC. Translation gives CASSSELGASGANVLTF.

This clone showed up just once. The chain combines TRBV28 with TRBJ2-7; a weak D match, TRBD2 (5 bases). Between the trimmed V and J ends, which lost 6 bases and 3 bases, there was a span of 21 bases. There are 16 residues in the CDR3. CDR1 is MDHEN and CDR2 is SYDVKM in the germline V gene. The CDR3 is CASSPFPRARNYEQYF. CDR3 nucleotide sequence: TGTGCCAGCAGCCCTTTCCCGCGGGCAAGAAACTACGAGCAGTACTTC. The whole variable domain, filled in from reference TRBV28 and TRBJ2-7, reads DVKVTQSSRYLVKRTGEKVFLECVQDMDHENMFWYRQDPGLGLRLIYFSYDVKMKEKGDIPEGYSVSREKKERFSLILESASTNQTSMYLCASSPFPRARNYEQYFGPGTRLTVT.

CDR3 coding DNA: TGTGCCAGCGCAGGCCCTGGAAACACCATATATTTT. Translating gives CASAGPGNTIYF. The gene calls are TRBV7-9 and TRBJ1-3; no clear D gene. Germline V CDR1 and CDR2: SEHNR, FQNEAQ (reference sequence). V was cut by 8 bases and J by 2 bases, with 7 bases left in between. The CDR3 is 12 residues long.

V gene TRBV11-2 combines with J gene TRBJ2-1; the D gene is possibly TRBD1 (6 bases). The CDR3 extends over 16 amino acids. V lost 5 bases, J lost 0 bases, and 14 bases lay in between. The germline gives CDR1 SGHAT, CDR2 FQNNGV. CDR3 loop: CASSVLQGSSYNEQFF. CDR3 nucleotide sequence: TGTGCCAGCAGCGTTTTACAGGGTAGCTCCTACAATGAGCAGTTCTTC.

The V call is TRBV28, the J call TRBJ2-2; tentatively, D is TRBD1 (5 bases). This CDR3 comprises 15 residues. Trimming left V 7 bases short and J 7 bases short, with 19 bases between. CDR1 and CDR2 from the germline V gene are MDHEN and SYDVKM. In nucleotides, the CDR3 is TGTGCCAGCACCAAACCCAGGCAGGGCGGCGGGGAGCTGTTTTTT. It yields the protein CASTKPRQGGGELFF. Supplemented by reference TRBV28 and TRBJ2-2, the full variable domain reads DVKVTQSSRYLVKRTGEKVFLECVQDMDHENMFWYRQDPGLGLRLIYFSYDVKMKEKGDIPEGYSVSREKKERFSLILESASTNQTSMYLCASTKPRQGGGELFFGEGSRLTVL.

The chain recombines TRBV18 with TRBJ1-2; no reliable D call. The V gene's germline CDR1 is KGHSH and CDR2 LQKENI. The CDR3 spans 13 residues. V was shortened by 2 bases and J by 4 bases, with 8 bases between the two germline ends. The CDR3 reads CASSPGPSYGYTF. The CDR3 nucleotides read TGTGCCAGCTCACCAGGGCCCAGCTATGGCTACACCTTC.